This T cell receptor (beta chain) was sequenced during a study of blood T cell repertoires in COVID-19. The repertoire was sequenced with immunoSEQ multiplex PCR; TCRdb's copy has only in-frame clones and lacks some. Here the sample spans 200,000 to 250,000 clones, roughly 84% being singletons. V lost 0 bases, J lost 5 bases, and 8 bases lay in between. The V gene's germline CDR1 is SGDLS and CDR2 YYNGEE. CDR3 length: 13 amino acids. The sequenced material came from PBMCs or T cells enriched from blood (not recorded which). This TCR came from a woman aged 40 to 49 who had recovered from COVID-19. The chain carries TRBV9 and TRBJ2-5; D perhaps matches TRBD1 (6 bases). Here the CDR3 reads CASSVGTAETQYF. Written as DNA, the CDR3 is TGTGCCAGCAGCGTAGGGACAGCGGAGACCCAGTACTTC.